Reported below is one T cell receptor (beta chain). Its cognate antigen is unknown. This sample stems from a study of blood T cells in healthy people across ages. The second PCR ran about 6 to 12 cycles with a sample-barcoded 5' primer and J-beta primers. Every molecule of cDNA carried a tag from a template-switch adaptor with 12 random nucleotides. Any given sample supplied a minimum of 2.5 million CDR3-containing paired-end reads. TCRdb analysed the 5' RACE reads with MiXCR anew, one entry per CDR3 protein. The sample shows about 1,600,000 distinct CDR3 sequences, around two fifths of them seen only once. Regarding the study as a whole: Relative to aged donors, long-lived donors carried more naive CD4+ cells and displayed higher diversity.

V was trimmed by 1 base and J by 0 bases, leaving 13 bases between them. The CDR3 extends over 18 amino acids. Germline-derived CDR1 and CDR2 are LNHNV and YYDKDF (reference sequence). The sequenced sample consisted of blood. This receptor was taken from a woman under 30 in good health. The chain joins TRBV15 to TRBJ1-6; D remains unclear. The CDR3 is CATSRALLPSSYNSPLHF. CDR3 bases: TGTGCCACCAGCAGAGCTCTCTTACCGAGCTCCTATAATTCACCCCTCCACTTT.